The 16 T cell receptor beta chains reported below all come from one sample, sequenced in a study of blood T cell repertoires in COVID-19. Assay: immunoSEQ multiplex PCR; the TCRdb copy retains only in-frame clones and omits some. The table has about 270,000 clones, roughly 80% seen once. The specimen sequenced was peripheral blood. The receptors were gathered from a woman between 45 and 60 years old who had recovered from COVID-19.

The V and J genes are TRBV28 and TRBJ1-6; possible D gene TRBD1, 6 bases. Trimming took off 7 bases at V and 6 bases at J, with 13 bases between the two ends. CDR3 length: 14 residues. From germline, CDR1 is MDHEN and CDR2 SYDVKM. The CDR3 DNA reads TGTGCCAGCACCACCGGACAGACTAATTCACCCCTCCACTTT. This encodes CASTTGQTNSPLHF.

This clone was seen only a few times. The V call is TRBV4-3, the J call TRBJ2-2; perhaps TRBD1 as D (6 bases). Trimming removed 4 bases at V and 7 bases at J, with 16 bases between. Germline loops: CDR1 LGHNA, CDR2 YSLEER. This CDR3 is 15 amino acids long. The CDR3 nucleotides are TGCGCCAGCAGCCCTCTCGACAGGTCCAGCGGGGAGCTGTTTTTT. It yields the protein CASSPLDRSSGELFF.

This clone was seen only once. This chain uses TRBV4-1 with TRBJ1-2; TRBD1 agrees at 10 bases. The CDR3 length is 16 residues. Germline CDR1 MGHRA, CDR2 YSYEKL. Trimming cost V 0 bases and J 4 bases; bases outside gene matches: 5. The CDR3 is CASSQDMGQGRYGYTF. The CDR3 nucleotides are TGCGCCAGCAGCCAAGATATGGGACAGGGGCGCTATGGCTACACCTTC.

Written as DNA, the CDR3 is TGCGCCAGCAGCTTGGGGCAGGGCGGCTATGGCTACACCTTC. Its translation is CASSLGQGGYGYTF. The V and J genes are TRBV5-1 and TRBJ1-2; tentative D call: TRBD1 (5 bases). This CDR3 region has 14 residues. Germline lookup yields CDR1 SGHRS and CDR2 YFSETQ. Trimming left V 0 bases short and J 4 bases short, with 10 bases between.

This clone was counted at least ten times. This chain's CDR3 is CASSLRSTGELFF. CDR3 sequence (DNA): TGTGCCAGCAGTTTAAGGAGCACCGGGGAGCTGTTTTTT. The chain recombines TRBV28 with TRBJ2-2; no firm D call. Germline lookup yields CDR1 MDHEN and CDR2 SYDVKM. There are 13 residues in the CDR3. V gave up 2 bases and J gave up 4 bases, with 5 bases separating them.

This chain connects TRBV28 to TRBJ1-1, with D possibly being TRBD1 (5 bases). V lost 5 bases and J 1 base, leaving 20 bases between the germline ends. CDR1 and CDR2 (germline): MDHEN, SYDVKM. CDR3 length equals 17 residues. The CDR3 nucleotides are TGTGCCAGCAGTGTAACATTCCAGGGAGGATGGAACACTGAAGCTTTCTTT. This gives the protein CASSVTFQGGWNTEAFF.

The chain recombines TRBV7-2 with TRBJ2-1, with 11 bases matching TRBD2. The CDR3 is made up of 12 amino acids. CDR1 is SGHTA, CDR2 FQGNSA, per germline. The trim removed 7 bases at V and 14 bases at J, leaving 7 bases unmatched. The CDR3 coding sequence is TGTGCCAGCACCGAAACTAGCGGGAGAAAGTTCTTC. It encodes CASTETSGRKFF.

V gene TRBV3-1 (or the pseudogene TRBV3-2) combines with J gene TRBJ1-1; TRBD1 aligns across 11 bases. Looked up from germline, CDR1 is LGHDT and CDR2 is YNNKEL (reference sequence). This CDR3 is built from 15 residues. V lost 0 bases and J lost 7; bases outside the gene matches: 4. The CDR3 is CASSQEGQGVFEAFF. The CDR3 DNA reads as TGTGCCAGCAGCCAAGAGGGACAGGGGGTTTTTGAAGCTTTCTTT.

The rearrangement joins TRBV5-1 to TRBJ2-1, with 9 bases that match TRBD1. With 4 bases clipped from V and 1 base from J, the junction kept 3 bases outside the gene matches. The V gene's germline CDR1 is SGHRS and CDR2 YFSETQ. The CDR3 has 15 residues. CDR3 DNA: TGCGCCAGCAGCCCGACAGGGGGGTCCTACAATGAGCAGTTCTTC. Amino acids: CASSPTGGSYNEQFF.

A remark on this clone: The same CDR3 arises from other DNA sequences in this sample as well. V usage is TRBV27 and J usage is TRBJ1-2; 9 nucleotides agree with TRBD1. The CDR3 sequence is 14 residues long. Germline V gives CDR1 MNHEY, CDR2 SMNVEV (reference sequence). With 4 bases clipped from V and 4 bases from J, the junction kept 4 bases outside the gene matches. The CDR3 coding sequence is TGTGCCAGCAGTTCACCGGGACAGGGCTATGGCTACACCTTC. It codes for CASSSPGQGYGYTF.

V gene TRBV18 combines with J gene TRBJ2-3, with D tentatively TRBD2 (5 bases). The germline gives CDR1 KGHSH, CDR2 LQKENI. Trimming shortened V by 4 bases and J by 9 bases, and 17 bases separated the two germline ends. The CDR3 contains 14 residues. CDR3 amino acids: CASSRSNSRETQYF. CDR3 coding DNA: TGTGCCAGCTCACGCAGCAACTCTAGGGAGACGCAGTATTTT.

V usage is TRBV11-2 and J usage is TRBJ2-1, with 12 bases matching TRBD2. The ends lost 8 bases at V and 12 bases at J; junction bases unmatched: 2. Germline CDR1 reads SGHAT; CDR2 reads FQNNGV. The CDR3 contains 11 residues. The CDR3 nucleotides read TGTGCCAGCGGACTAGCGGGAACGCAGTTCTTC. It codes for CASGLAGTQFF.

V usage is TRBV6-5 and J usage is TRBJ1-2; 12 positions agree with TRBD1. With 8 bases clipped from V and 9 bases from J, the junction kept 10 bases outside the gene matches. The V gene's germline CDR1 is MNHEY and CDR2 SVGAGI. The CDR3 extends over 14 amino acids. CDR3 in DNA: TGTGCCAGCGGGCTGGGACAGGGGGCGCAAAGCTACACCTTC. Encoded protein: CASGLGQGAQSYTF.

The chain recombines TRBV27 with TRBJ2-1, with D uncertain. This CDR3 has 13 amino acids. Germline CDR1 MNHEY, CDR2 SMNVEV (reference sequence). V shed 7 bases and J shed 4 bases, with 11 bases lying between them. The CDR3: CASTSRVYNEQFF. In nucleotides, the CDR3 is TGTGCCAGCACCTCCCGGGTATACAATGAGCAGTTCTTC.

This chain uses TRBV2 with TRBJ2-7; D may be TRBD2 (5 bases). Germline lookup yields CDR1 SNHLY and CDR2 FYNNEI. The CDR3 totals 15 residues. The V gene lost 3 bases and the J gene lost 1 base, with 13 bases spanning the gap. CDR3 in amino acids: CASSDLPRVSYEQYF. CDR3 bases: TGTGCCAGCAGTGATCTTCCGAGGGTTTCCTACGAGCAGTACTTC.

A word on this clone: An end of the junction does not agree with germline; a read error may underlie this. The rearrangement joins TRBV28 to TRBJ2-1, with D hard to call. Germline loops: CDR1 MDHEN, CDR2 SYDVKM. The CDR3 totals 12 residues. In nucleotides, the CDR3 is TGTGCCAGCAGTTGGCCTGGCAGGTCCGTGGTCTTC. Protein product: CASSWPGRSVVF. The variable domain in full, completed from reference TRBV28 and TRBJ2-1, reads DVKVTQSSRYLVKRTGEKVFLECVQDMDHENMFWYRQDPGLGLRLIYFSYDVKMKEKGDIPEGYSVSREKKERFSLILESASTNQTSMYLCASSWPGRSVVFGPGTRLTVL.